The present T cell receptor (beta chain) was sequenced within a study of CD8+CD57+ T cells in acquired aplastic anemia. Including both end residues, the CDR3 is 13 amino acids long. CDR1 SGHTA and CDR2 FQGNSA come from the germline V gene. As to this clonotype: Since the CDR3 does not end with the conserved phenylalanine or tryptophan, this likely comes from a read error. The limits of the CDR3 on the DNA are not certain, so only TCRdb's listed CDR3 is given.

CDR3 and TCR beta VDJ profiling relied on a genomic DNA template. TCRdb recomputed calls from the reads with MiXCR, one row per CDR3 protein. The sample includes 400,000 to 500,000 distinct CDR3 sequences, about 70% of them seen just once. The TCR was taken from a human donor in good health, serving as a control. The specimen sequenced was sorted CD4+, CD8+, or CD8+CD57+ T cells (not recorded which) from PBMCs. The chain couples TRBV7-2 to TRBJ1-1; whether TRBD1, the table's D call, matches the DNA was not checked. The CDR3 sequence: CASSLTQGGDQPQ.